Shown below are 17 T cell receptor beta chains from a single sample sequenced in a study of early T cells in non-severe SARS-CoV-2 infection. TCRdb analysed the 5' RACE reads with MiXCR anew, one entry per CDR3 protein. Among over 85,000 distinct CDR3 sequences listed, around 14% were seen once. The source material was whole blood. The receptors here all came from an adult who was a healthcare worker with PCR-confirmed SARS-CoV-2 infection or an uninfected control (not recorded which).

J is TRBJ2-1 and V is TRBV7-9, with 7 bases that match TRBD2. Looked up from germline, CDR1 is SEHNR and CDR2 is FQNEAQ (reference sequence). CDR3 length: 13 residues. The V and J ends lost 5 bases and 10 bases, in that order; junction bases with no gene match: 8. The DNA of the CDR3 is TGTGCCAGCAGCGAAGGACTAGTTGGGGAGCAGTTCTTC. It specifies CASSEGLVGEQFF.

A remark on this clonotype: The junction shows a germline mismatch at one end, possibly a read error. J is TRBJ1-6 and V is TRBV20-1; possible D gene TRBD1, 5 bases. There are 18 residues in the CDR3. Per the germline V gene, CDR1 is DFQATT and CDR2 is SNEGSKA (reference sequence). In DNA form, the CDR3 reads TGCAGTGCTAGAGATGACGACAGATTAAGCTCCTATAATTCATCCCTCCACTTT. This gives the protein CSARDDDRLSSYNSSLHF.

This clonotype was found once. This chain links TRBV11-1 with TRBJ1-1, with D perhaps TRBD1 (6 bases). This CDR3 region has 14 residues. V dropped 5 bases and J dropped 7 bases, with 17 bases sitting between them. Germline lookup yields CDR1 SGHAT and CDR2 FQDESV (reference sequence). The CDR3 here is CASSTPRQENEAFF. CDR3 bases: TGTGCCAGCAGCACTCCTAGACAGGAAAATGAAGCTTTCTTT.

In its sample, this clonotype was seen many times. This chain links TRBV7-6 with TRBJ1-2; D possibly corresponds to TRBD1 (5 bases). This CDR3 has 18 amino acids. From germline, CDR1 is SGHVS and CDR2 FNYEAQ. The V end was cut by 1 base, the J end by 0 bases, with 18 bases between. For the CDR3, the DNA is TGTGCCAGCAGCTTAGGGGGCCCGCTCAGCGCCCCTAACTATGGCTACACCTTC. It is translated as CASSLGGPLSAPNYGYTF.

This clonotype has more than one count but fewer than ten. V and J are TRBV5-4 and TRBJ1-6, with a tentative D call TRBD1 (5 bases). Trimming took off 5 bases at V and 4 bases at J, with 28 bases between the two ends. This CDR3 is built from 20 residues. Germline values: CDR1 SGHNT, CDR2 YYREEE (reference sequence). CDR3 nucleotides: TGTGCCAGCAGAAGCTTGGTTGGGGGATGGTTTTTGGAATATAATTCACCCCTCCACTTT. Its protein product is CASRSLVGGWFLEYNSPLHF.

This clonotype has at least ten counts. This chain uses TRBV20-1 with TRBJ2-5; D perhaps matches TRBD1 (6 bases). This CDR3 contains 14 residues. CDR1 is DFQATT, CDR2 SNEGSKA, per germline (reference sequence). Trimming took off 6 bases at V and 5 bases at J, with 19 bases between the two ends. In nucleotides, the CDR3 is TGCAGTGCGAGGATCTTCGACAGGCAGGAGACCCAGTACTTC. This codes for CSARIFDRQETQYF.

V is TRBV18 and J is TRBJ1-1, with D perhaps matching TRBD1 (6 bases). V lost 3 bases to trimming and J lost 0 bases, with 8 bases between them. The CDR3 consists of 14 residues. Germline CDR1 reads KGHSH; CDR2 reads LQKENI. CDR3 DNA sequence: TGTGCCAGCTCACCCGGGACATTGAACACTGAAGCTTTCTTT. It encodes CASSPGTLNTEAFF.

V and J are TRBV29-1 and TRBJ1-4; D gene uncertain. The CDR3 sequence is 11 residues long. V lost 7 bases, J lost 6 bases, and 9 bases lay in between. Germline values: CDR1 SQVTM, CDR2 ANQGSEA. CDR3 sequence (DNA): TGCAGCGCCGGTGAGGATGAAAAACTGTTTTTT. Translated, it gives CSAGEDEKLFF.

This clonotype was seen only a few times. The gene calls are TRBV7-2 and TRBJ2-3; tentative D call: TRBD1 (6 bases). V was pared by 5 bases and J by 8 bases, with 14 bases between. The CDR3 has 13 amino acids. Germline CDR1 and CDR2: SGHTA and FQGNSA. CDR3 DNA sequence: TGTGCCAGCAGCAACAGGGTGTATGGTACGCAGTATTTT. Protein: CASSNRVYGTQYF.

The table lists this clonotype with many counts. This chain uses TRBV18 with TRBJ2-3; D remains ambiguous. The CDR3 covers 12 residues. The V end was cut by 5 bases, the J end by 0 bases, with 3 bases between. CDR1 and CDR2 from the germline V gene are KGHSH and LQKENI. The CDR3 DNA sequence: TGTGCCAGCTCAGGGAGCACAGATACGCAGTATTTT. As protein: CASSGSTDTQYF.

This clonotype occurred a few times. The chain employs TRBV28 and TRBJ2-3; D may be TRBD2 (6 bases). Trimming removed 4 bases from V and 4 bases from J, with 15 bases in between. Per the germline V gene, CDR1 is MDHEN and CDR2 is SYDVKM. The CDR3 consists of 15 residues. The DNA for the CDR3 is TGTGCCAGCAGTTCCCCGGGAGTCCCCCCAGATACGCAGTATTTT. The encoded protein is CASSSPGVPPDTQYF.

This clonotype is a singleton in its sample. The genes are TRBV20-1 and TRBJ2-3, with 12 bases matching TRBD2. The CDR3 sequence is 17 residues long. Germline assignment: CDR1 DFQATT and CDR2 SNEGSKA (reference sequence). The V segment lost 0 bases and the J segment 0 bases; nucleotides outside the gene matches: 4. The CDR3: CSARDPSGRASTDTQYF. CDR3 nucleotide sequence: TGCAGTGCTAGAGATCCTAGCGGGAGGGCCAGCACAGATACGCAGTATTTT.

This chain links TRBV18 with TRBJ2-1; D may be TRBD1 or TRBD2 (5 bases each). The CDR3 extends over 13 amino acids. V was shortened by 6 bases and J by 5 bases, with 11 bases between the two germline ends. Germline CDR1 reads KGHSH; CDR2 reads LQKENI. The CDR3 DNA follows: TGTGCCAGCTCGGGACCTAACAACAATGAGCAGTTCTTC. This codes for CASSGPNNNEQFF.

The CDR3 region is CASSPLGREQYF. For the CDR3, the DNA is TGTGCCAGCAGTCCCCTCGGGCGGGAGCAGTACTTC. The chain combines TRBV12-3 or TRBV12-4 with TRBJ2-7; unclear D gene. CDR3 length equals 12 residues. Trimming took off 5 bases at V and 7 bases at J, with 12 bases between the two ends.

The genes are TRBV7-9 and TRBJ2-4; D is possibly TRBD1 (6 bases). Germline V lookup: CDR1 SEHNR, CDR2 FQNEAQ (reference sequence). The V end lost 4 bases, the J end lost 2 bases, and 9 bases lay between the germline ends. The CDR3 has 14 residues. The CDR3 region is CASSSRDTKNIQYF. The CDR3 DNA reads as TGTGCCAGCAGCTCCCGGGACACCAAAAACATTCAGTACTTC.

The rearrangement uses TRBV20-1 and TRBJ2-1, with D unclear. CDR1 is DFQATT, CDR2 SNEGSKA, per germline (reference sequence). This CDR3 is built from 11 residues. V dropped 2 bases and J dropped 10 bases, with 9 bases sitting between them. The CDR3 DNA sequence: TGCAGTGCTAGACTGCAAGGAGAGCAGTTCTTC. This translates into CSARLQGEQFF.

This clonotype has a handful of counts. This chain connects TRBV20-1 to TRBJ2-7; D gene unclear. V was cut by 6 bases and J by 12 bases, with 18 bases left in between. Germline V CDR1 and CDR2: DFQATT, SNEGSKA (reference sequence). The CDR3 is 11 amino acids. CDR3 amino acids: CSAPHSGTTYF. The CDR3 nucleotides read TGCAGTGCGCCTCATTCAGGTACCACGTACTTC.